This entry is about one T cell receptor beta chain. Germline CDR1 reads SGHRS; CDR2 reads YFSETQ. This CDR3 has 19 amino acids. V was pared by 1 base and J by 2 bases, with 13 bases of the junction left unmatched. The sample originates from a study of blood T cell repertoires in COVID-19. Looking at the study overall: Sample material is recorded as cDNA or gDNA derived from T cells, B-cell-depleted T cells, or PBMCs.

Sequenced by immunoSEQ multiplex PCR; TCRdb stores in-frame clones only, minus some. The table records some 340,000 clones, 87% of them present only once. The rearrangement uses TRBV5-1 and TRBJ2-7; 12 positions match TRBD2. What was sequenced was PBMCs or T cells enriched from blood (not recorded which). This TCR was recovered from a woman younger than 45 who had recovered from COVID-19. CDR3 loop: CASSLPRPTSGGLTYEQYF. CDR3 DNA sequence: TGCGCCAGCAGCTTGCCTCGGCCCACTAGCGGGGGGTTAACCTACGAGCAGTACTTC.